The rows below give T cell receptor beta chains drawn from one sample of a study of long-term antiretroviral therapy in people with HIV. Data came from immunoSEQ multiplex PCR; TCRdb stores just in-frame clones and leaves some out. Of fewer than 40,000 clones in the sample, approximately 86% were seen once. The specimen comprised unsorted PBMCs, sampled just before starting antiretroviral therapy. The receptors here all came from a young woman with HIV. Each CDR3 is given without its conserved first and last residue. The order of the fields is V gene, J gene, CDR3 protein.

>TRBV18|TRBJ2-2
ASSFDRVGGTGELF
>TRBV15|TRBJ2-7
ATSSGIAEYEQY
>TRBV10-1|TRBJ2-1
ASSDPRGVGQGGSSYNEQF
>TRBV5-6|TRBJ1-1
ASSFDRGMNTEAF
>TRBV28|TRBJ1-3
ASSLDNRAFAGNTIY
>TRBV9|TRBJ1-1
ASSVVSVNTEAF
>TRBV5-6|TRBJ2-7
ASSLSASGNYEQY
>TRBV7-2|TRBJ1-4
ASSPGPRATNEKLF
>TRBV27|TRBJ2-7
ASRAGVGYEQY
>TRBV4-1|TRBJ2-7
ASSQTSGRAYEQY
>TRBV7-6|TRBJ2-7
ASSLSEGAYEQY
>TRBV7-8|TRBJ2-7
ASSERTASSAYSYEQY
>TRBV28|TRBJ2-1
ASSRGLAGGNEQF
>TRBV6-5|TRBJ2-7
ASSWGQGAYEQY
>TRBV28|TRBJ1-5
ASTVGGNQPQH
>TRBV7-9|TRBJ2-1
ASSLNRGSNEQF
>TRBV7-2|TRBJ2-7
ASSLTQGSGYEQY
>TRBV7-2|TRBJ1-3
ASSRDGILPNTIY
>TRBV27|TRBJ2-7
ATFEGDRAPFDAYEQY
>TRBV6-4|TRBJ2-1
ASSESSGVNGEQF
>TRBV11-3|TRBJ2-7
ASSLMSSYEQY
>TRBV6-5|TRBJ1-2
ASSYLGGGGGYT
>TRBV7-6|TRBJ2-7
ASSSGGDYEQY
>TRBV7-3|TRBJ2-3
ASSLIRPGLAGADTQY
>TRBV18|TRBJ2-7
ASSPRLRDGYEQY
>TRBV25-1|TRBJ2-5
ASMHLNGRGQETQY
>TRBV7-9|TRBJ1-2
ASSSPNRGANYGYT
>TRBV5-1|TRBJ2-2
ASRTRQDPGELF
>TRBV19|TRBJ2-2
ASSIDRTRGPGELF
>TRBV4-1|TRBJ2-7
ASSPVPAGPLYEQY
>TRBV4-3|TRBJ2-1
ASSQLLPGTSGSYNEQF
>TRBV7-9|TRBJ2-7
ASSLRGATYEQY
>TRBV6-5|TRBJ1-2
ASRRQPNYGYT
>TRBV9|TRBJ2-1
ASSVVDSYNEQF
>TRBV7-2|TRBJ2-7
ASSLAVAPNYEQY
>TRBV19|TRBJ2-7
ASSHRGGEQY
>TRBV7-2|TRBJ2-1
ASSLVNEQF
>TRBV9|TRBJ2-3
ASRGGDTQY
>TRBV27|TRBJ2-7
ASSSNRGSEQY
>TRBV28|TRBJ1-4
ASSSTDRGF
>TRBV7-9|TRBJ1-4
ASSYRATNEKLF
>TRBV7-9|TRBJ2-7
ASSTGLAGVNEQY
>TRBV18|TRBJ1-3
ASSPRRASSSGNTIY
>TRBV5-6|TRBJ1-5
ASTAGTGDSNQPQH
>TRBV27|TRBJ2-7
ASSLRSSGTYEQY
>TRBV4-3|TRBJ2-1
ASSQVGNEQF
>TRBV5-1|TRBJ1-1
ASSLGVRDMNTEAF
>TRBV5-1|TRBJ1-4
ASSLEQGREKLF